These T cell receptor beta chains were read from a single sample in a study of blood T cell repertoires in COVID-19. The repertoire was sequenced with immunoSEQ multiplex PCR; TCRdb's copy has only in-frame clones and lacks some. Of some 200,000 clones listed, 65% to 90% are singletons. The sequencing input was PBMCs or T cells enriched from blood (not recorded which). The receptors derive from a woman between 50 and 59 years old with acute COVID-19. CDR3s include the opening cysteine and the closing phenylalanine or tryptophan. A D gene is named only where the DNA matches it firmly. Clone size appears in some rows only: once, few, many, or a class for an expanded clone.

v_call	clone_size	d_call	j_call	cdr3_aa	cdr3_nt
TRBV7-2	few	TRBD1	TRBJ1-3	CASSSGPGTANSGNTIYF	TGTGCCAGCAGCTCTGGTCCCGGGACAGCTAACTCTGGAAACACCATATATTTT
TRBV19	-	TRBD1	TRBJ1-5	CASSTYGTGLQPQHF	TGTGCCAGTAGTACCTACGGGACAGGGCTTCAGCCCCAGCATTTT
TRBV28	few	-	TRBJ2-5	CASKGGLGETQYF	TGTGCCAGCAAGGGGGGGCTTGGAGAGACCCAGTACTTC
TRBV9	many	TRBD2	TRBJ2-3	CASSVASGETDTQYF	TGTGCCAGCAGCGTAGCTAGCGGGGAGACAGATACGCAGTATTTT
TRBV4-1	-	TRBD1	TRBJ1-3	CASRRTGGSGNTIYF	TGCGCCAGCAGACGCACAGGGGGTTCGGGAAACACCATATATTTT
TRBV6-5	-	-	TRBJ2-2	CASSYAGPTGELFF	TGTGCCAGCAGTTACGCGGGGCCCACCGGGGAGCTGTTTTTT
TRBV5-4	-	-	TRBJ2-1	CASSSEDSLHNEQFF	TGTGCCAGCAGCTCCGAAGACAGCCTCCACAATGAGCAGTTCTTC
TRBV7-9	few	-	TRBJ2-7	CASSFGGLEQYF	TGTGCCAGCAGCTTTGGGGGACTCGAGCAGTACTTC
TRBV5-5	-	TRBD1	TRBJ2-1	CASSFHEGQASYNEQFF	TGTGCCAGCAGCTTCCACGAGGGACAGGCCTCCTACAATGAGCAGTTCTTC
TRBV5-1	-	TRBD1	TRBJ2-5	CASSLARGRQETQYF	TGCGCCAGCAGCTTGGCTAGGGGGCGGCAAGAGACCCAGTACTTC
TRBV19	-	-	TRBJ1-2	CASRNIGDYGYTF	TGTGCCAGCAGAAATATAGGGGACTATGGCTACACCTTC
TRBV7-8	-	-	TRBJ1-6	CASSLLAAAAPLHF	TGTGCCAGCAGCCTCCTAGCGGCCGCTGCTCCCCTCCACTTT
TRBV12-3/TRBV12-4	-	TRBD2	TRBJ2-2	CASGTRFDGELFF	TGTGCCAGCGGGACTAGATTCGACGGGGAGCTGTTTTTT
TRBV6-2/TRBV6-3	-	TRBD1	TRBJ2-2	CASSFGRGPTGELFF	TGTGCCAGCAGTTTTGGCAGGGGGCCCACCGGGGAGCTGTTTTTT
TRBV4-1	-	TRBD1	TRBJ1-3	CASSQPRGDRGKNTIYF	TGCGCCAGCAGCCAACCCAGGGGGGACAGGGGGAAAAACACCATATATTTT
TRBV29-1	-	TRBD1	TRBJ2-1	CSVDSTGDPFF	TGCAGCGTCGATTCTACAGGGGATCCGTTCTTC
TRBV19	-	TRBD1	TRBJ1-2	CASSRQGSSYGYTF	TGTGCCAGTAGCCGACAGGGTTCGAGCTATGGCTACACCTTC
TRBV28	once	-	TRBJ2-7	CASSSSGFDITYEQYF	TGTGCCAGCAGTTCCTCGGGGTTTGACATAACCTACGAGCAGTACTTC
TRBV7-9	-	-	TRBJ2-5	CASSLDRRQETQYF	TGTGCCAGCAGCTTAGACAGACGACAAGAGACCCAGTACTTC
TRBV27	-	-	TRBJ1-5	CASSLAGDNQPQHF	TGTGCCAGCAGTTTAGCAGGGGACAATCAGCCCCAGCATTTT
TRBV12-3/TRBV12-4	-	-	TRBJ1-2	CASSIGGVYGYTF	TGTGCCAGCAGTATTGGAGGGGTCTATGGCTACACCTTC
TRBV10-3	-	TRBD1	TRBJ1-1	CAISVDRTNTEAFF	TGTGCCATCAGTGTGGACAGGACCAACACTGAAGCTTTCTTT
TRBV5-1	-	-	TRBJ2-1	CASAREGAYYNEQFF	TGCGCCAGCGCCCGGGAGGGGGCGTACTACAATGAGCAGTTCTTC
TRBV28	-	-	TRBJ2-5	CASRKSGHQQETQYF	TGTGCCAGCAGAAAATCCGGACATCAGCAAGAGACCCAGTACTTC
TRBV6-1	-	TRBD1	TRBJ1-2	CASSEGTGPFSYGYTF	TGTGCCAGCAGTGAAGGGACAGGGCCTTTTTCCTATGGCTACACCTTC
TRBV24-1	-	-	TRBJ1-1	CATSDFTQGGTEAFF	TGTGCCACCAGTGATTTCACGCAGGGTGGCACTGAAGCTTTCTTT
TRBV28	few	TRBD1	TRBJ1-4	CASRSGGSNEKLFF	TGTGCCAGCAGATCAGGGGGGTCGAACGAAAAACTGTTTTTT
TRBV9	-	-	TRBJ1-2	CASSVTPAGQYGYTF	TGTGCCAGCAGCGTCACCCCGGCAGGCCAATATGGCTACACCTTC
TRBV25-1	-	TRBD2	TRBJ2-5	CASEGTSGPGAQYF	TGTGCCAGCGAAGGGACTAGCGGACCAGGGGCCCAGTACTTC
TRBV18	-	-	TRBJ2-3	CASSQSQGAVDTQYF	TGTGCCAGCTCACAGTCACAGGGAGCTGTAGATACGCAGTATTTT
TRBV28	few	-	TRBJ2-7	CASHSNIRARYEQYF	TGTGCCAGCCACAGCAATATCAGGGCCAGATACGAGCAGTACTTC
TRBV7-2	-	-	TRBJ1-1	CASSLSGHLNTEAFF	TGTGCCAGCAGCTTATCTGGACACTTGAACACTGAAGCTTTCTTT
TRBV6-1	-	-	TRBJ1-6	CASSVGTSSYNSPLHF	TGTGCCAGCAGTGTAGGGACAAGCTCCTATAATTCACCCCTCCACTTT
TRBV6-5	-	-	TRBJ1-1	CASSYSIGERGTEAFF	TGTGCCAGCAGTTACAGTATCGGGGAACGAGGGACTGAAGCTTTCTTT
TRBV6-1	-	-	TRBJ1-2	CASSEITPGSGIYGYTF	TGTGCCAGCAGTGAAATCACCCCAGGGTCAGGGATCTATGGCTACACCTTC
TRBV18	-	-	TRBJ2-7	CASSHPGGTTYEQYF	TGTGCCAGCTCACACCCTGGAGGGACGACCTACGAGCAGTACTTC
TRBV28	once	-	TRBJ2-7	CASSGGRDDF	TGTGCCAGCAGCGGGGGGCGGGACGACTTC
TRBV2	-	TRBD2	TRBJ2-7	CASRREGYEQYF	TGTGCCAGCCGGCGGGAGGGATACGAGCAGTACTTC
TRBV7-9	-	-	TRBJ2-1	CASRGGPEQFF	TGTGCCAGCCGTGGAGGTCCTGAGCAGTTCTTC
TRBV4-2	-	TRBD2	TRBJ2-5	CASSHRPTSGKETQYF	TGTGCCAGCAGCCATCGACCGACTAGCGGCAAAGAGACCCAGTACTTC
TRBV3-1/TRBV3-2	-	-	TRBJ2-6	CASSQEQRARGANVLTF	TGTGCCAGCAGCCAAGAACAGAGGGCGCGGGGGGCCAACGTCCTGACTTTC
TRBV5-6	-	TRBD2	TRBJ2-1	CASSYLAGGAYNEQFF	TGTGCCAGCAGCTACCTAGCGGGGGGCGCCTACAATGAGCAGTTCTTC
TRBV24-1	few	-	TRBJ2-3	CATSGSSDTQYF	TGTGCCACCAGTGGTTCATCAGATACGCAGTATTTT
TRBV2	-	-	TRBJ2-3	CASYQQGAPTDTQYF	TGTGCCAGTTATCAACAGGGTGCCCCCACAGATACGCAGTATTTT
TRBV19	-	-	TRBJ1-5	CASNFGWAGDQPQHF	TGTGCCAGTAATTTCGGGTGGGCAGGGGATCAGCCCCAGCATTTT
TRBV11-3	-	TRBD2	TRBJ2-1	CASSLALAGVNEQFF	TGTGCCAGCAGCTTAGCGCTAGCGGGGGTGAATGAGCAGTTCTTC
TRBV4-1	-	TRBD2	TRBJ2-2	CASSLAGETGELFF	TGCGCCAGCAGCCTAGCGGGAGAGACCGGGGAGCTGTTTTTT
TRBV14	-	TRBD1	TRBJ1-1	CASSRNRGGTEAFF	TGTGCCAGCAGCCGAAACAGGGGAGGCACTGAAGCTTTCTTT
TRBV7-2	-	-	TRBJ2-4	CASSPGGNIDIQYF	TGTGCCAGCAGCCCAGGGGGGAATATCGACATTCAGTACTTC
TRBV10-3	once	-	TRBJ1-1	CAISRQVNTEAFF	TGTGCCATCAGCCGACAGGTGAACACTGAAGCTTTCTTT
TRBV4-1	-	TRBD1	TRBJ2-3	CASSEGAKNTQYF	TGCGCCAGCAGCGAGGGGGCGAAAAATACGCAGTATTTT
TRBV28	few	-	TRBJ1-6	CASRPGDQSLPLHF	TGTGCCAGCAGGCCGGGAGATCAATCCCTCCCCCTCCACTTT
TRBV28	-	-	TRBJ2-1	CASSASTRLEQFF	TGTGCCAGCAGTGCCTCGACTAGACTTGAGCAGTTCTTC